The 23 T cell receptor beta chains below were found in one sample sequenced in a study of T cell responses to AZD1222 COVID-19 vaccine. The assay was immunoSEQ multiplex PCR, and TCRdb's table has in-frame clones only and misses some. The sample lists over 100,000 clones, 90% to 95% seen once, with approximately 7% in the top ten. The sequencing here drew on peripheral blood, taken on day 0 of AZD1222 vaccination. Receptors originate from an adult in good health.

The rearrangement uses TRBV7-3 and TRBJ2-1; no clear D. This CDR3 is built from 15 residues. The germline V gene has CDR1 SGHTA and CDR2 FQGTGA. V dropped 1 base and J dropped 0 bases, with 7 bases sitting between them. In DNA, the CDR3 is TGTGCCAGCAGCTTAAAACCGAGCTCCTACAATGAGCAGTTCTTC. This sequence encodes CASSLKPSSYNEQFF. Looking up the rest from reference TRBV7-3 and TRBJ2-1 gives the full variable domain: GAGVSQTPSNKVTEKGKYVELRCDPISGHTALYWYRQSLGQGPEFLIYFQGTGAADDSGLPNDRFFAVRPEGSVSTLKIQRTERGDSAVYLCASSLKPSSYNEQFFGPGTRLTVL.

V and J are TRBV6-5 and TRBJ2-1; 13 nucleotides agree with TRBD2. Trimming at V came to 7 bases and at J to 10 bases, leaving 7 bases not matched to a gene. This CDR3 is 14 amino acids long. Germline V gene lookup returns CDR1 MNHEY and CDR2 SVGAGI. CDR3 sequence (DNA): TGTGCCAGCACCACTAGCGGGAGGGCCAGGGAGCAGTTCTTC. It translates to CASTTSGRAREQFF.

This chain joins TRBV19 and TRBJ1-5, with D maybe TRBD1 (6 bases). V was trimmed by 7 bases and J by 6 bases, leaving 16 bases between them. CDR3 length equals 14 residues. Looked up from germline, CDR1 is LNHDA and CDR2 is SQIVND (reference sequence). This CDR3 reads CASKPTGGSQPQHF. Written as DNA, the CDR3 is TGTGCCAGTAAACCTACTGGGGGCAGTCAGCCCCAGCATTTT.

CDR3 sequence: CASSWDTSYEQYF. CDR3 DNA: TGTGCCAGCAGTTGGGACACCTCCTACGAGCAGTACTTC. The chain employs TRBV6-5 and TRBJ2-7; tentatively, D is TRBD1 (6 bases). Germline CDR1 MNHEY, CDR2 SVGAGI. The CDR3 contains 13 residues. Between the trimmed V and J ends, which lost 4 bases and 0 bases, there was a span of 7 bases.

The chain carries TRBV9 and TRBJ2-3, with D unclear. This CDR3 contains 12 residues. V was trimmed by 2 bases and J by 2 bases, leaving 3 bases between them. Germline V gives CDR1 SGDLS, CDR2 YYNGEE. DNA of the CDR3: TGTGCCAGCAGCGTCTTCACAGATACGCAGTATTTT. Translating gives CASSVFTDTQYF. The variable domain in full, with the rest retrieved from reference TRBV9 and TRBJ2-3, is DSGVTQTPKHLITATGQRVTLRCSPRSGDLSVYWYQQSLDQGLQFLIQYYNGEERAKGNILERFSAQQFPDLHSELNLSSLELGDSALYFCASSVFTDTQYFGPGTRLTVL.

The CDR3 bases are TGTGCCAGCCGGTGGCAGGCTGGCACAGATACGCAGTATTTT. Translation gives CASRWQAGTDTQYF. This chain connects TRBV6-5 to TRBJ2-3; D call uncertain. CDR1 is MNHEY, CDR2 SVGAGI, per germline. Trimming removed 8 bases from V and 1 base from J, with 13 bases in between. This CDR3 has 14 residues.

This rearrangement joins TRBV30 to TRBJ2-7; D is undetermined. The CDR3 has 11 amino acids. Trimming took 1 base from V and 5 from J, leaving 6 bases between them. Germline V gives CDR1 GTSNPN, CDR2 SVGIG (reference sequence). For the CDR3, the DNA is TGTGCCTGGAGTGAGGTAGACGAGCAGTACTTC. Translated, it gives CAWSEVDEQYF. Drawing the rest from reference TRBV30 and TRBJ2-7, the complete variable domain is SQTIHQWPATLVQPVGSPLSLECTVEGTSNPNLYWYRQAAGRGLQLLFYSVGIGQISSEVPQNLSASRPQDRQFILSSKKLLLSDSGFYLCAWSEVDEQYFGPGTRLTVT.

The V call is TRBV2, the J call TRBJ2-4; 10 nucleotides line up with TRBD1. CDR1 SNHLY and CDR2 FYNNEI come from the germline V gene. The CDR3 consists of 15 residues. J gave up 7 bases and V 6 bases, and 9 bases lay outside the gene matches. CDR3 sequence (DNA): TGTGCCAGCAGACGGTTTCGACAGGGGGCGAACATTCAGTACTTC. Protein product: CASRRFRQGANIQYF.

The chain has TRBV10-3 and TRBJ2-3; 11 bases agree with TRBD1. This CDR3 comprises 15 residues. Germline V CDR1 and CDR2: ENHRY, SYGVKD. With V trimmed by 7 bases and J by 5 bases, 8 bases remained unmatched. DNA for the CDR3: TGTGCCATCATGCCGGGACAGGGGGTCCGAGATACGCAGTATTTT. It translates to CAIMPGQGVRDTQYF.

This rearrangement joins TRBV7-6 to TRBJ1-5; D remains ambiguous. Trimming took off 3 bases at V and 0 bases at J, with 9 bases between the two ends. This CDR3 region has 15 residues. The V gene's germline CDR1 is SGHVS and CDR2 FNYEAQ. CDR3 residues: CASSLSASSNQPQHF. CDR3 nucleotide sequence: TGTGCCAGCAGCTTGTCGGCCAGTAGCAATCAGCCCCAGCATTTT.

The rearrangement uses TRBV5-1 and TRBJ1-4, with 10 bases that match TRBD1. CDR1 is SGHRS and CDR2 is YFSETQ in the germline V gene. The CDR3 has 15 residues. Trimming cost V 4 bases and J 8 bases; bases outside gene matches: 8. The CDR3 loop is CASSPVGTGVEKLFF. CDR3 nucleotide sequence: TGCGCCAGCAGCCCGGTCGGGACAGGGGTAGAAAAACTGTTTTTT.

V is TRBV28 and J is TRBJ2-1; D gene uncertain. The CDR3 covers 14 residues. V gave up 7 bases and J gave up 9 bases, with 19 bases separating them. CDR1 and CDR2 from the germline V gene are MDHEN and SYDVKM. The CDR3: CASTHLKWRSEQFF. As DNA, the CDR3 is TGTGCCAGCACACACCTCAAGTGGCGCTCTGAGCAGTTCTTC.

The chain employs TRBV2 and TRBJ1-1; D gene ambiguous. V shed 7 bases and J shed 7 bases, with 13 bases lying between them. The CDR3 is 12 residues long. Germline V gene lookup returns CDR1 SNHLY and CDR2 FYNNEI. CDR3 residues: CASKEGPYEAFF. CDR3 in DNA: TGTGCCAGCAAGGAGGGCCCCTATGAAGCTTTCTTT.

This chain uses TRBV11-2 with TRBJ2-7; 7 positions agree with TRBD1. CDR1 SGHAT and CDR2 FQNNGV come from the germline V gene. V was pared by 2 bases and J by 4 bases, with 8 bases of the junction left unmatched. The CDR3 has 15 residues. The CDR3 here is CASSLTTGSPYEQYF. The CDR3 DNA sequence: TGTGCCAGCAGCTTAACGACAGGGTCCCCATACGAGCAGTACTTC. The whole variable domain, filled in from reference TRBV11-2 and TRBJ2-7, reads EAGVAQSPRYKIIEKRQSVAFWCNPISGHATLYWYQQILGQGPKLLIQFQNNGVVDDSQLPKDRFSAERLKGVDSTLKIQPAKLEDSAVYLCASSLTTGSPYEQYFGPGTRLTVT.

This clone was counted a single time. An end of the junction does not agree with germline; a read error may underlie this. This chain uses TRBV7-9 with TRBJ2-1; TRBD1 agrees at 7 bases. This CDR3 region has 11 residues. Germline-derived CDR1 and CDR2 are SEHNR and FQNEAQ (reference sequence). The CDR3 DNA reads as TGTGCCAGCAGGGCCAGGGGGTATATGGTCTTC. Protein: CASRARGYMVF.

The chain employs TRBV20-1 and TRBJ2-1; TRBD2 matches 7 bases. The CDR3 extends over 11 amino acids. The J segment lost 8 bases and the V segment lost 6 bases, leaving 4 bases of the junction unmatched. The germline V gene has CDR1 DFQATT and CDR2 SNEGSKA (reference sequence). The CDR3 DNA is TGCAGTGCGACAACTAGCGATGAGCAGTTCTTC. It encodes CSATTSDEQFF.

The chain is built from TRBV30 and TRBJ2-5, with D possibly matching TRBD2 (6 bases). The V end was cut by 0 bases, the J end by 7 bases, with 9 bases between. This CDR3 is 12 amino acids long. CDR1 is GTSNPN and CDR2 is SVGIG in the germline V gene (reference sequence). CDR3 coding DNA: TGTGCCTGGAGTGTAATGGGAGGGACCCAGTACTTC. It encodes CAWSVMGGTQYF.

The chain employs TRBV28 and TRBJ2-7; a possible D gene is TRBD1 (6 bases). Germline values: CDR1 MDHEN, CDR2 SYDVKM. Trimming stripped 5 bases from V and 3 bases from J, with 14 bases between. This CDR3 contains 14 residues. CDR3 nucleotides: TGTGCCAGCAGTCCAAGGGACACCTACTACGAGCAGTACTTC. Translated, it gives CASSPRDTYYEQYF.

The rearrangement joins TRBV6-6 to TRBJ2-7, with a possible D match to TRBD1 (7 bases). Trimming pared 4 bases from V and 2 bases from J, leaving 12 bases between. The CDR3 covers 14 residues. Germline loops: CDR1 MNHNY, CDR2 SVGAGI (reference sequence). The CDR3 is CASSSGDSAYEQYF. As DNA, the CDR3 is TGTGCCAGCAGTTCGGGGGACAGCGCCTACGAGCAGTACTTC.

This clone showed up just a few times. This rearrangement joins TRBV15 to TRBJ2-3; TRBD2 agrees at 10 bases. This CDR3 has 16 residues. J gave up 6 bases and V 1 base, and 7 bases lay outside the gene matches. CDR1 is LNHNV and CDR2 is YYDKDF in the germline V gene (reference sequence). In DNA, the CDR3 is TGTGCCACCAGCAGAGGGGAGCGGGAGGGTTCTGATACGCAGTATTTT. Its translation is CATSRGEREGSDTQYF.

This chain uses TRBV7-2 with TRBJ1-2; no clear D. V lost 2 bases to trimming and J lost 2 bases, with 15 bases between them. The CDR3 loop spans 16 amino acids. The V gene's germline CDR1 is SGHTA and CDR2 FQGNSA. The DNA for the CDR3 is TGTGCCAGCAGCTTAAACAGTCAACTTCTAAACTATGGCTACACCTTC. Residues: CASSLNSQLLNYGYTF.

The chain carries TRBV5-4 and TRBJ2-7, with 7 nucleotides matching TRBD2. The CDR3 runs to 14 residues. CDR1 is SGHNT, CDR2 YYREEE, per germline (reference sequence). With 4 bases clipped from V and 0 bases from J, the junction kept 4 bases outside the gene matches. CDR3 DNA sequence: TGTGCCAGCAGCCGGGGGGAGAGCTCCTACGAGCAGTACTTC. Encoded protein: CASSRGESSYEQYF.

This clone appeared once. V and J are TRBV11-2 and TRBJ2-7; D tentatively reads TRBD1 or TRBD2 (5 bases each). The V end lost 7 bases, the J end lost 3 bases, and 16 bases lay between the germline ends. The CDR3 runs to 14 residues. Germline V lookup: CDR1 SGHAT, CDR2 FQNNGV. The CDR3 loop reads CASTESGPYYEQYF. The CDR3 nucleotides are TGTGCCAGCACCGAATCGGGACCATACTACGAGCAGTACTTC.